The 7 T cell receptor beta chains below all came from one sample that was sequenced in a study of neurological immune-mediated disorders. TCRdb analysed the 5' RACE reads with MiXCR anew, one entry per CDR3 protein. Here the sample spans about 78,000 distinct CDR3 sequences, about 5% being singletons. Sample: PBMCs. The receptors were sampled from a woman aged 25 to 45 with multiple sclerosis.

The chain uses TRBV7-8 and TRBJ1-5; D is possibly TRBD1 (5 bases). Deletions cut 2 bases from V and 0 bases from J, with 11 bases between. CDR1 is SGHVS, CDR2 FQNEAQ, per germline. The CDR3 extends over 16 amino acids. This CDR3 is CASSLPSGGSNQPQHF. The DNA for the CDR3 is TGTGCCAGCAGCTTACCAAGTGGGGGTAGCAATCAGCCCCAGCATTTT.

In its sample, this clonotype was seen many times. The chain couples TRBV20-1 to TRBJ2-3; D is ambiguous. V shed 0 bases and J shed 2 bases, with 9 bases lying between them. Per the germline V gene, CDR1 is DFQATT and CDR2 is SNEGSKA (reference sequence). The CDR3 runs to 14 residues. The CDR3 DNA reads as TGCAGTGCTAGAGATAACAGTCTCACAGATACGCAGTATTTT. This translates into CSARDNSLTDTQYF.

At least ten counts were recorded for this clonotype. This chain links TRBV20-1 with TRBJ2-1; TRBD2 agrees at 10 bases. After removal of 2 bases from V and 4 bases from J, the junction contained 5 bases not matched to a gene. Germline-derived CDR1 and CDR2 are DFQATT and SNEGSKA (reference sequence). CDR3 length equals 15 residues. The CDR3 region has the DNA TGCAGTGCTAGAACTGTGACTAGCGGGTACAATGAGCAGTTCTTC. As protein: CSARTVTSGYNEQFF.

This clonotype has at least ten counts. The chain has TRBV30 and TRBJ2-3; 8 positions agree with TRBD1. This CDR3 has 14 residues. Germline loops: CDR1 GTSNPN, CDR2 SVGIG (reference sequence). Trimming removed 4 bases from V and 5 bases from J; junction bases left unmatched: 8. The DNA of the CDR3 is TGTGCCTGGAACAGGGGGGATTTGCTAGATACGCAGTATTTT. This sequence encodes CAWNRGDLLDTQYF.

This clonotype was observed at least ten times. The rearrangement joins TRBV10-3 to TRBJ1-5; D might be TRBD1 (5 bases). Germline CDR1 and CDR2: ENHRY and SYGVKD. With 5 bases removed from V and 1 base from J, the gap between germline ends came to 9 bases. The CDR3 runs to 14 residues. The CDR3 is CAISPGPSNQPQHF. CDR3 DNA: TGTGCCATCAGTCCGGGACCGAGCAATCAGCCCCAGCATTTT.

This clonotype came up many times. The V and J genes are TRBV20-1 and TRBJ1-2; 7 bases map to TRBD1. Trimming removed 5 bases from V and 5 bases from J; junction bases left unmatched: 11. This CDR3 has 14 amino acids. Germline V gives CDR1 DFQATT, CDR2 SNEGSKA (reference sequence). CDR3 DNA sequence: TGCAGTGCTTCCGGGACAGAGCTCGATTATGGCTACACCTTC. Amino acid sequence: CSASGTELDYGYTF.

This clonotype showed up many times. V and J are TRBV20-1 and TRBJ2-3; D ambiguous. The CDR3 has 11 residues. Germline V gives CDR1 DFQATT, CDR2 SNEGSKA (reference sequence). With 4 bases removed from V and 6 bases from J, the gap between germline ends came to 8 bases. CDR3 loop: CSATHLDTQYF. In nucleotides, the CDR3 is TGCAGTGCTACCCACCTGGATACGCAGTATTTT.